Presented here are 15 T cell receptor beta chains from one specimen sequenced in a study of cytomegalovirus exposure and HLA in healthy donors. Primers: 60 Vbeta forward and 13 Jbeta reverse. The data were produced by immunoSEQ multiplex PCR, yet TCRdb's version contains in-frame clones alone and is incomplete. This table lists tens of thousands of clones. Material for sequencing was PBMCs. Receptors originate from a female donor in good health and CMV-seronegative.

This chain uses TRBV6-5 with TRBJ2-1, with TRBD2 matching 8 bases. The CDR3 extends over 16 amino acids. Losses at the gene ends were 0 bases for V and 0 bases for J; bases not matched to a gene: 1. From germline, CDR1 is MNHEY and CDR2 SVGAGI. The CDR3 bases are TGTGCCAGCAGTTACTCGAGCGGGAGCTCCTACAATGAGCAGTTCTTC. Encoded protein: CASSYSSGSSYNEQFF.

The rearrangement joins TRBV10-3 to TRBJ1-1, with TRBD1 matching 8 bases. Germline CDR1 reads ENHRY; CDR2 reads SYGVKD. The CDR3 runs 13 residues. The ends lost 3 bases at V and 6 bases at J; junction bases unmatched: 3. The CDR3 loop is CAISDRGPAEAFF. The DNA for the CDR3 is TGTGCCATCAGTGACAGGGGGCCCGCTGAAGCTTTCTTT.

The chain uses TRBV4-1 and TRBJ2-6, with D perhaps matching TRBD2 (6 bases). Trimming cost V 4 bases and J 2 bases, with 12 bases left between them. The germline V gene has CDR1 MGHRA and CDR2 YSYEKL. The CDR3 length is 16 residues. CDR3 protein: CASSLSGGAGANVLTF. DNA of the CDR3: TGCGCCAGCAGCCTAAGTGGAGGGGCTGGGGCCAACGTCCTGACTTTC.

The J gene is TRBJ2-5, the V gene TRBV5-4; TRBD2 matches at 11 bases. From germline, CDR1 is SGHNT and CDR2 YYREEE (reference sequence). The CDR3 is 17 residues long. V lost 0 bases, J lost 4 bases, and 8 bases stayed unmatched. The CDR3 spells CASSLEIAGGRRETQYF. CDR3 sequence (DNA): TGTGCCAGCAGCTTGGAGATAGCGGGGGGGAGGCGAGAGACCCAGTACTTC.

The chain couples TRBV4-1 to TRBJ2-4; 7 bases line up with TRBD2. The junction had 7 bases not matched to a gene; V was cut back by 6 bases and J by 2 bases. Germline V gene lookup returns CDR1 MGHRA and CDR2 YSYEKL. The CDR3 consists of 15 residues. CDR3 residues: CASSPGGESKNIQYF. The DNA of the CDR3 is TGCGCCAGCAGTCCGGGGGGAGAATCCAAAAACATTCAGTACTTC.

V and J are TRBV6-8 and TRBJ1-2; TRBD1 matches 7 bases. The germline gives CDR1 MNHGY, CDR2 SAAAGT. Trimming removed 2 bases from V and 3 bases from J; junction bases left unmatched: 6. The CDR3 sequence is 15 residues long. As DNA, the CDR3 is TGTGCCAGCAGTTACGAGACAGGGCGGGACTATGGCTACACCTTC. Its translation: CASSYETGRDYGYTF.

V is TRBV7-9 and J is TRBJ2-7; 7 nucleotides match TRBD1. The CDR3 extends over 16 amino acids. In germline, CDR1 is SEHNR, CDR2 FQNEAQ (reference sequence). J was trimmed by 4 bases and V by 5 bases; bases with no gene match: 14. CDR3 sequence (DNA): TGTGCCAGCAGCCTCAACAGGGGACCAATTTCATACGAGCAGTACTTC. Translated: CASSLNRGPISYEQYF.

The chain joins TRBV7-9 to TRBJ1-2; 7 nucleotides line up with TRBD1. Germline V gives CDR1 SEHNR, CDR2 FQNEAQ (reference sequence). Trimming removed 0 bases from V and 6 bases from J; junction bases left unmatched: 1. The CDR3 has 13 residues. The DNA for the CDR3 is TGTGCCAGCAGCTTAGCAGGGGGCAATGGCTACACCTTC. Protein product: CASSLAGGNGYTF.

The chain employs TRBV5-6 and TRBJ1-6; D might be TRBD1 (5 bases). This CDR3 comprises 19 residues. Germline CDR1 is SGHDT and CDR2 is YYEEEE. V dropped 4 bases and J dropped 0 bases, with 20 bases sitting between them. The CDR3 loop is CASSPRGGRTSSYNSPLHF. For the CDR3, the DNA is TGTGCCAGCAGCCCGCGGGGCGGTCGAACTAGCTCCTATAATTCACCCCTCCACTTT.

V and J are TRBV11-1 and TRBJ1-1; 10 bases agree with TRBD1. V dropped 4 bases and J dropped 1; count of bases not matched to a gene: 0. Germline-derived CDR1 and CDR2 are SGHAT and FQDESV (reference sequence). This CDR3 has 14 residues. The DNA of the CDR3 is TGTGCCAGCAGCTGGGACAGGGGGAACACTGAAGCTTTCTTT. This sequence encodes CASSWDRGNTEAFF. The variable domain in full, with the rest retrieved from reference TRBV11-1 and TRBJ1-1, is EAEVAQSPRYKITEKSQAVAFWCDPISGHATLYWYRQILGQGPELLVQFQDESVVDDSQLPKDRFSAERLKGVDSTLKIQPAELGDSAMYLCASSWDRGNTEAFFGQGTRLTVV.

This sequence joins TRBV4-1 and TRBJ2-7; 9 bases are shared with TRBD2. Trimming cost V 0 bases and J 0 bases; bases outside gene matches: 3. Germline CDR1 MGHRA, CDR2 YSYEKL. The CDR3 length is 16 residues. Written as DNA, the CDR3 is TGCGCCAGCAGCCAAGATTTAGCGGGGGCCTCCTACGAGCAGTACTTC. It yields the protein CASSQDLAGASYEQYF.

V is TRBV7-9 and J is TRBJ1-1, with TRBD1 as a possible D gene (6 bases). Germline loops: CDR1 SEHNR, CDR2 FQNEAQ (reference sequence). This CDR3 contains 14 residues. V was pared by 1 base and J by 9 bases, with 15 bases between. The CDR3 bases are TGTGCCAGCAGCTTAGAGAATAGGCAGGGGAAAGCTTTCTTT. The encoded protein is CASSLENRQGKAFF.

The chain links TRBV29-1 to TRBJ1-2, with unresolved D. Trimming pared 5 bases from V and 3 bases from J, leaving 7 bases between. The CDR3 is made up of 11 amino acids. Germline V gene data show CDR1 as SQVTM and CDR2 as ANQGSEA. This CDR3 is CSVRSDYGYTF. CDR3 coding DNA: TGCAGCGTTCGGTCTGACTATGGCTACACCTTC.

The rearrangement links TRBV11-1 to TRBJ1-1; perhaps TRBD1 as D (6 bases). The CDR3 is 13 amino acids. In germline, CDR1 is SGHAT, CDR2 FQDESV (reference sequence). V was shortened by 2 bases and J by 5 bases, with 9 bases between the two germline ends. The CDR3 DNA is TGTGCCAGCAGCTTATTTCAGGGGACTGAAGCTTTCTTT. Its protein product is CASSLFQGTEAFF.

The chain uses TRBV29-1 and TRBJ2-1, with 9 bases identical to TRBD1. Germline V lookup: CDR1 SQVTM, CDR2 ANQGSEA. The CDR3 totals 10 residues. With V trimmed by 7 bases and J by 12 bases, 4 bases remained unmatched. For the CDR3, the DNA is TGCAGCGCTACAGGGGGCGGGCAGTTCTTC. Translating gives CSATGGGQFF.